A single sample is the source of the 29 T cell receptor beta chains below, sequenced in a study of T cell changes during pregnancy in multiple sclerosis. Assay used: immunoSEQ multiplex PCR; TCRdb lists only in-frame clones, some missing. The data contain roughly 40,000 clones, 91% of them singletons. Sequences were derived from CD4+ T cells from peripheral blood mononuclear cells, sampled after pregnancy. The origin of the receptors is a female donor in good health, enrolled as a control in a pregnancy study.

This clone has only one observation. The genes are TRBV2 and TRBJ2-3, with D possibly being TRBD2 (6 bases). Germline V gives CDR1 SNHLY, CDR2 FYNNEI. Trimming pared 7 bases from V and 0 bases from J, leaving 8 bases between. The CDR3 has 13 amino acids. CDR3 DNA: TGTGCCAGCAAAGGGACTAGCACAGATACGCAGTATTTT. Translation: CASKGTSTDTQYF.

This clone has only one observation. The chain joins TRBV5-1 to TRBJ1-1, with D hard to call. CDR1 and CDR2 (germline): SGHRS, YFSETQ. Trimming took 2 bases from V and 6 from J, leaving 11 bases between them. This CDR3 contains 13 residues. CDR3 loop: CASSLLVEAEAFF. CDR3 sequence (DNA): TGCGCCAGCAGCTTATTGGTAGAAGCTGAAGCTTTCTTT.

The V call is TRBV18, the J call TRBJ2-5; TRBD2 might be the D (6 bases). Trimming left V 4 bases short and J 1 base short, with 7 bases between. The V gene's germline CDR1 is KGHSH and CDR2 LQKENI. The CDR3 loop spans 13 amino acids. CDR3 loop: CASSRLVQETQYF. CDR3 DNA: TGTGCCAGCTCACGACTAGTCCAAGAGACCCAGTACTTC. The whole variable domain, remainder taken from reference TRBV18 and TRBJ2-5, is NAGVMQNPRHLVRRRGQEARLRCSPMKGHSHVYWYRQLPEEGLKFMVYLQKENIIDESGMPKERFSAEFPKEGPSILRIQQVVRGDSAAYFCASSRLVQETQYFGPGTRLLVL.

The CDR3 DNA reads TGTGCCAGCTCCCCCGGGACAGGGCCCAATGAGCAGTTCTTC. It yields the protein CASSPGTGPNEQFF. The rearrangement links TRBV18 to TRBJ2-1; 9 bases are shared with TRBD1. V lost 6 bases, J lost 6 bases, and 6 bases stayed unmatched. CDR1 KGHSH and CDR2 LQKENI come from the germline V gene. The length of the CDR3 is 14 residues. Drawing the rest from reference TRBV18 and TRBJ2-1, the complete variable domain is NAGVMQNPRHLVRRRGQEARLRCSPMKGHSHVYWYRQLPEEGLKFMVYLQKENIIDESGMPKERFSAEFPKEGPSILRIQQVVRGDSAAYFCASSPGTGPNEQFFGPGTRLTVL.

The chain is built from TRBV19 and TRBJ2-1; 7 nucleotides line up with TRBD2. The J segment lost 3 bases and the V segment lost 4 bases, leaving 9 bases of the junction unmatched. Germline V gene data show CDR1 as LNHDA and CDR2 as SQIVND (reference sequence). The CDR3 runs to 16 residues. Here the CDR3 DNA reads TGTGCCAGTAGTAAGTGGGAGGGGCGGAACTACAATGAGCAGTTCTTC. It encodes CASSKWEGRNYNEQFF.

The CDR3 DNA reads as TGTGCCTGGAGTCTTTCCGGGAATGGCTACACCTTC. This gives the protein CAWSLSGNGYTF. The J gene is TRBJ1-2, the V gene TRBV30; D is uncertain. This CDR3 has 12 residues. Germline CDR1 reads GTSNPN; CDR2 reads SVGIG (reference sequence). V dropped 2 bases and J dropped 6 bases, with 10 bases sitting between them.

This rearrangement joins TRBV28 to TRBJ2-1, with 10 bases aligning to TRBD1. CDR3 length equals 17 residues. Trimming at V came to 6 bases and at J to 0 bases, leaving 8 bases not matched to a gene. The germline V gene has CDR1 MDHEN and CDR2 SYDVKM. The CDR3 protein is CASRSGTGAISYNEQFF. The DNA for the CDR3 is TGTGCCAGCAGATCCGGGACAGGGGCGATCTCCTACAATGAGCAGTTCTTC. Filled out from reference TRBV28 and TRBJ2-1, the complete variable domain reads DVKVTQSSRYLVKRTGEKVFLECVQDMDHENMFWYRQDPGLGLRLIYFSYDVKMKEKGDIPEGYSVSREKKERFSLILESASTNQTSMYLCASRSGTGAISYNEQFFGPGTRLTVL.

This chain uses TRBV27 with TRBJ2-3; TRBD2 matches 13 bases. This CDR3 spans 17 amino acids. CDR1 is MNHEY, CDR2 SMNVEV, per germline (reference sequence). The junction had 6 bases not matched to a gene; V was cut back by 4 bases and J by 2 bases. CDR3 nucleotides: TGTGCCAGCAGTTCTCGGACTAGCGGGAGACCCACAGATACGCAGTATTTT. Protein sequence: CASSSRTSGRPTDTQYF.

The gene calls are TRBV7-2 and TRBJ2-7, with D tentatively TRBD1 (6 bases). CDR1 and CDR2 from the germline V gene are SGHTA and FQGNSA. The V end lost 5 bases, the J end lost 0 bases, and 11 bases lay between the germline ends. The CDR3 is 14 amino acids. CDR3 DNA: TGTGCCAGCAGCCCGGACAGAGACTCCTACGAGCAGTACTTC. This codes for CASSPDRDSYEQYF.

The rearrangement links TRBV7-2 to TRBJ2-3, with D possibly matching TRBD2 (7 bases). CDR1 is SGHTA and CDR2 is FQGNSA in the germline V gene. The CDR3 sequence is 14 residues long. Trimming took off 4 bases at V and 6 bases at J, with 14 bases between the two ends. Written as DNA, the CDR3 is TGTGCCAGCAGCTATGGGGGGGGCCTCGATACGCAGTATTTT. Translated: CASSYGGGLDTQYF.

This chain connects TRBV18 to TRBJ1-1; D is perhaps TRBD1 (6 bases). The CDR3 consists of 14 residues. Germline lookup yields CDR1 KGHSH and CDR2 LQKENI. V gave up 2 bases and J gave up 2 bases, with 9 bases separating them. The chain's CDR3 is CASSPNRENTEAFF. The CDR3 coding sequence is TGTGCCAGCTCACCAAACAGGGAAAACACTGAAGCTTTCTTT.

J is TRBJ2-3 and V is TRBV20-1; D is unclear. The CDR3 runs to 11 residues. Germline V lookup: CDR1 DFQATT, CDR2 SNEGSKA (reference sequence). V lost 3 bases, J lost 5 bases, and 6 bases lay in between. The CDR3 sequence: CSASTGDTQYF. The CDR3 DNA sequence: TGCAGTGCTAGTACGGGAGATACGCAGTATTTT.

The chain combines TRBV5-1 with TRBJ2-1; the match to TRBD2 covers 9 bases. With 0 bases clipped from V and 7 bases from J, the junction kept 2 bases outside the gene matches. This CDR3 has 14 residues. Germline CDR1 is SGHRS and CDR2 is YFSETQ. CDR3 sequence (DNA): TGCGCCAGCAGCTTGGCTCTAGCGGGGAATGAGCAGTTCTTC. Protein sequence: CASSLALAGNEQFF.

CDR3 sequence: CASSLLRTSGGESSTDTQYF. CDR3 sequence (DNA): TGCGCCAGCAGCCTTTTGAGGACTAGCGGGGGGGAGTCTAGCACAGATACGCAGTATTTT. The V call is TRBV4-1, the J call TRBJ2-3; 15 bases are a match to TRBD2. The CDR3 runs 20 residues. Germline trimming cut 4 bases from V and 0 bases from J; bases unmatched to any gene: 11. Germline CDR1 and CDR2: MGHRA and YSYEKL.

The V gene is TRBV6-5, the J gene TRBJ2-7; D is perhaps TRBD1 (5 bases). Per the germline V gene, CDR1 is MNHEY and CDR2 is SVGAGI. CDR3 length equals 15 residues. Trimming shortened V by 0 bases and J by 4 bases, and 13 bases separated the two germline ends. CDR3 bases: TGTGCCAGCAGTTACTCGTACAGTAAGGGGTACGAGCAGTACTTC. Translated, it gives CASSYSYSKGYEQYF.

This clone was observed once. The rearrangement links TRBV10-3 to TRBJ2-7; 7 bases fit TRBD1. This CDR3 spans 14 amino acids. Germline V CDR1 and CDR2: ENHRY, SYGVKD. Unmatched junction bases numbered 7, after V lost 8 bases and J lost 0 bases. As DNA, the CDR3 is TGTGCCATCCGTAAAGACAGGGACTCCTACGAGCAGTACTTC. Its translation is CAIRKDRDSYEQYF.

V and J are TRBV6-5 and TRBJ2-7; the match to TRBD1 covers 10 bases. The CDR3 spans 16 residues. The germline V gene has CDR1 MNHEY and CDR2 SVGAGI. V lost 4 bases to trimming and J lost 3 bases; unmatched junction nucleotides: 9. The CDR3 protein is CASSSLTGQGIYEQYF. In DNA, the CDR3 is TGTGCCAGCAGTTCCCTCACGGGACAGGGGATCTACGAGCAGTACTTC.

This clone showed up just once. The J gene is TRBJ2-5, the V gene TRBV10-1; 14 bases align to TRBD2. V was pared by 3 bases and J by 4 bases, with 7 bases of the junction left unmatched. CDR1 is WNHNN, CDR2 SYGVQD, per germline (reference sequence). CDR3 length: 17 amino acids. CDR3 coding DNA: TGCGCCAGCAGTGAATATTTGGGACTAGCGGGAGTAGAGACCCAGTACTTC. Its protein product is CASSEYLGLAGVETQYF.

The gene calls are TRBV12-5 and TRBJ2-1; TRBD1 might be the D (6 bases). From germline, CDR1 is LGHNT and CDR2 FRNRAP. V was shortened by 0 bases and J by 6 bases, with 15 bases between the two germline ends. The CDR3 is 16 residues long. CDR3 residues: CASGLVLGDTPNEQFF. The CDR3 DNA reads TGTGCTAGTGGTTTGGTACTTGGGGACACCCCCAATGAGCAGTTCTTC.

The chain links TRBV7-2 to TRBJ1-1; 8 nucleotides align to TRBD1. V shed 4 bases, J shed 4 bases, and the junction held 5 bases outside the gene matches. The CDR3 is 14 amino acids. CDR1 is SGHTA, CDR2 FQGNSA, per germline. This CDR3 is CASSSRTGSTEAFF. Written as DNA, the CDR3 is TGTGCCAGCAGCTCGCGGACAGGGAGCACTGAAGCTTTCTTT.

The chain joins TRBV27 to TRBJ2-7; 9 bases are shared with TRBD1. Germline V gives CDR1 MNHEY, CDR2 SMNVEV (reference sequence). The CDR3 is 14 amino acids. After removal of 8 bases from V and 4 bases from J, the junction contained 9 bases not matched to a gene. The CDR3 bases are TGTGCCAGCGGAAGGGGACAGGGAAGTTACGAGCAGTACTTC. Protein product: CASGRGQGSYEQYF.

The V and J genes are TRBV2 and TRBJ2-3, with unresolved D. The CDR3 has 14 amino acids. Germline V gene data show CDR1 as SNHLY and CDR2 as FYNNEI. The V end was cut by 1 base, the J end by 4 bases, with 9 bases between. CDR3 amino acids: CASSEVGTSDTQYF. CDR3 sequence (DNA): TGTGCCAGCAGTGAAGTGGGCACCTCAGATACGCAGTATTTT.

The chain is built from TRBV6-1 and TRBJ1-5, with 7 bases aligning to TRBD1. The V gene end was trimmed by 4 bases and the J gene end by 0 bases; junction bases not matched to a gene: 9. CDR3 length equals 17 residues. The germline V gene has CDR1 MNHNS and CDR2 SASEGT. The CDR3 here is CASSGDSAAYSNQPQHF. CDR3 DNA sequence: TGTGCCAGCAGTGGGGACAGCGCAGCATATAGCAATCAGCCCCAGCATTTT.

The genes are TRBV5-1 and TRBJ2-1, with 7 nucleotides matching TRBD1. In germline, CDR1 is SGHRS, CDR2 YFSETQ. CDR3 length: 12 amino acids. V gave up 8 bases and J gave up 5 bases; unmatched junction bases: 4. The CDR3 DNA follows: TGCGCCAGTAGACAGGGTGACAATGAGCAGTTCTTC. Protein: CASRQGDNEQFF.

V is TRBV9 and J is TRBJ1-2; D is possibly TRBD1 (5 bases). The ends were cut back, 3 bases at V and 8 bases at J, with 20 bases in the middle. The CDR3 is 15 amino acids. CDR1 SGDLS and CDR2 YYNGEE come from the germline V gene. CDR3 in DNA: TGTGCCAGCAGCGGGGGGGGTGGGGCGGTCCGGGGCTACACCTTC. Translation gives CASSGGGGAVRGYTF.

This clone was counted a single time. The CDR3 DNA is TGCGCCAGCAGTCCTACCCTCCCTGGGACAGGGGGCTATCAGCCCCAGCATTTT. It encodes CASSPTLPGTGGYQPQHF. The chain recombines TRBV23-1 with TRBJ1-5, with TRBD1 matching 12 bases. TRBV23-1 is an ORF; its function is uncertain. This CDR3 has 18 residues. V trimming: 4 bases; J trimming: 5 bases; junction bases outside the gene matches: 12.

CDR3 sequence: CASSPWGMTANTGELFF. The CDR3 DNA reads as TGTGCCAGCTCACCATGGGGAATGACAGCGAACACCGGGGAGCTGTTTTTT. This sequence joins TRBV18 and TRBJ2-2; weak D call: TRBD1 (5 bases). Trimming removed 2 bases at V and 0 bases at J, with 13 bases between. This CDR3 contains 17 residues. Germline V gene sequence: CDR1 KGHSH, CDR2 LQKENI.

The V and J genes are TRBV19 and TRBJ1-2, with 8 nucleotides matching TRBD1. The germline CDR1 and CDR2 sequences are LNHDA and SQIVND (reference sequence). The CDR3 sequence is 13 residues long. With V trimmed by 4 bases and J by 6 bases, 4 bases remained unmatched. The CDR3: CASSRQGANGYTF. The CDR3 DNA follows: TGTGCCAGTAGTAGGCAGGGGGCGAATGGCTACACCTTC.

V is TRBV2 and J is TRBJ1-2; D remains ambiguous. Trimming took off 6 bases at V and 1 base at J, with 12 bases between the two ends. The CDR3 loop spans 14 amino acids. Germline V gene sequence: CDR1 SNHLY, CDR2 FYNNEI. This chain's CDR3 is CASSAGQRNYGYTF. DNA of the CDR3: TGTGCCAGCAGCGCCGGTCAGCGTAACTATGGCTACACCTTC.